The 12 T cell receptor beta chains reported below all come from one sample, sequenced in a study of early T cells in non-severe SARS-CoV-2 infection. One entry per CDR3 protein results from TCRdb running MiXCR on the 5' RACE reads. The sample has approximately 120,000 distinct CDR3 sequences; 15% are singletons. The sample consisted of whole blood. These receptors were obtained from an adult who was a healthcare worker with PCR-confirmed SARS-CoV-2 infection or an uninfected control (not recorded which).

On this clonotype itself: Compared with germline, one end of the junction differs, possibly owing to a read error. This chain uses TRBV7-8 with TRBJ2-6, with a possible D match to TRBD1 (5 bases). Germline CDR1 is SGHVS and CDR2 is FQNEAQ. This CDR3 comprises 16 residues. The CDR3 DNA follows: TGTGACAGCAGCACTCGACAGCGCTCTGGGGCCAACGTCCTGACTTTC. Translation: CDSSTRQRSGANVLTF.

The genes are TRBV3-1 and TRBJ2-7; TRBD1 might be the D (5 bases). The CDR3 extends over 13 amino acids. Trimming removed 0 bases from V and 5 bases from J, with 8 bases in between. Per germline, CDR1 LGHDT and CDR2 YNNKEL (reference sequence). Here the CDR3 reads CASSQDGQDEQYF. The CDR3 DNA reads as TGTGCCAGCAGCCAAGACGGACAAGACGAGCAGTACTTC.

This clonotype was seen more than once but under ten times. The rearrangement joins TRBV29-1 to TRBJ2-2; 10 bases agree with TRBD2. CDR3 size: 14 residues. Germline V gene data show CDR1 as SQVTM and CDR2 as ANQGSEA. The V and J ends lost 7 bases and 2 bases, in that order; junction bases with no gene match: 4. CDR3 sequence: CSAVAGGNTGELFF. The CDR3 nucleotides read TGCAGCGCCGTAGCGGGGGGAAACACCGGGGAGCTGTTTTTT.

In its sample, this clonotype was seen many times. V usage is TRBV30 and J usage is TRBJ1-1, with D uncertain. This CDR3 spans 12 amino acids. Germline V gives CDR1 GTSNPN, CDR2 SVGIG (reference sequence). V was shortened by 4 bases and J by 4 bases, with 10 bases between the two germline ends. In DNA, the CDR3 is TGTGCCTGGATTACGGCGGGCACTGAAGCTTTCTTT. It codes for CAWITAGTEAFF.

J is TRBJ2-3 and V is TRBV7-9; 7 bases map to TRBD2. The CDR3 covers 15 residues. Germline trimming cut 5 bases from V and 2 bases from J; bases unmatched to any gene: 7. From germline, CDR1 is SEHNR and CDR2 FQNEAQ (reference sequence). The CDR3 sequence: CASSTLAPNTDTQYF. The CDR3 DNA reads TGTGCCAGCAGCACACTAGCGCCCAACACAGATACGCAGTATTTT.

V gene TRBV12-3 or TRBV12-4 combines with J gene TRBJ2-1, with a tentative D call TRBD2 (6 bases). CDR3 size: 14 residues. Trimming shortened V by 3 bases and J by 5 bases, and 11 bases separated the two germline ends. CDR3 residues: CASSFAGPHNEQFF. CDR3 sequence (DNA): TGTGCCAGCAGTTTCGCGGGGCCCCACAATGAGCAGTTCTTC.

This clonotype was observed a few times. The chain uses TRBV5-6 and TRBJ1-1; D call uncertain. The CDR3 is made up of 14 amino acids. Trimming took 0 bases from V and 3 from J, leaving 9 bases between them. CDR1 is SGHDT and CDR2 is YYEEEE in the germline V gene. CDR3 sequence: CASSLATGDTEAFF. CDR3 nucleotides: TGTGCCAGCAGCTTGGCCACTGGGGACACTGAAGCTTTCTTT.

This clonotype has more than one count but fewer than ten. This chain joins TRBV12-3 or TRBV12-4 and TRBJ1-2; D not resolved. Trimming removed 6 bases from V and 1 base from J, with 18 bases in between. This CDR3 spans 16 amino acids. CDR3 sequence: CASSSRAVILNYGYTF. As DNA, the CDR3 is TGTGCCAGCAGCTCGCGAGCCGTTATCCTTAACTATGGCTACACCTTC.

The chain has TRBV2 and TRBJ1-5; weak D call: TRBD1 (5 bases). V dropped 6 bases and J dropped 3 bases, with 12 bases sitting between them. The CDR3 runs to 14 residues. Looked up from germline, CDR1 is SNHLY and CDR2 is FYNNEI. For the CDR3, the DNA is TGTGCCAGCAGGGGAGACAGCCCCAATCAGCCCCAGCATTTT. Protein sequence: CASRGDSPNQPQHF.

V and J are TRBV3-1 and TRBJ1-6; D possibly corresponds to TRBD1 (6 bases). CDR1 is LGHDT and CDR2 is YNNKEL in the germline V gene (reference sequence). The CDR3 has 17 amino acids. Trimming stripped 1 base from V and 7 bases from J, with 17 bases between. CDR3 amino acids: CASSQAGPGHGNSPLHF. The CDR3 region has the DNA TGTGCCAGCAGCCAAGCGGGACCGGGACACGGCAATTCACCCCTCCACTTT.

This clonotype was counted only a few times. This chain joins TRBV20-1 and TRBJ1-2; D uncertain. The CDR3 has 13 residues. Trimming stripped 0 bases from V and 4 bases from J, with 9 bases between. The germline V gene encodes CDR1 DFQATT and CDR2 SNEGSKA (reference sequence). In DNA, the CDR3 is TGCAGTGCTAGAGATTTGGCAGGCTATGGCTACACCTTC. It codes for CSARDLAGYGYTF.

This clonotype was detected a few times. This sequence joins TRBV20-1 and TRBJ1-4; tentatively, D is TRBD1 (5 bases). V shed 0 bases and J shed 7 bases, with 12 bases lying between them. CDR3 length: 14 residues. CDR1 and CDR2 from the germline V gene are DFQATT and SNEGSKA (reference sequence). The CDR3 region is CSARDGGIGEKLFF. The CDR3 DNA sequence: TGCAGTGCTAGAGATGGGGGAATTGGTGAAAAACTGTTTTTT.